The next 7 T cell receptor beta chains were all read from a single sample in a study of blood T cell repertoires in COVID-19. Profiling relied on immunoSEQ multiplex PCR, and the TCRdb table lists in-frame clones only, not all of them. The sample shows 280,000 or so clones, roughly 87% of them seen only once. The sequencing sample was made of peripheral blood. The receptors shown here come from a human donor in a cohort sampled during active COVID-19.

The V call is TRBV5-1, the J call TRBJ2-1; 9 bases line up with TRBD1. The CDR3 is 15 residues long. Losses at the gene ends were 6 bases for V and 6 bases for J; bases not matched to a gene: 10. Germline values: CDR1 SGHRS, CDR2 YFSETQ. The CDR3 region is CASIQGTGSGNEQFF. As DNA, the CDR3 is TGCGCCAGCATCCAAGGGACAGGGTCGGGCAATGAGCAGTTCTTC.

The chain recombines TRBV27 with TRBJ2-7, with TRBD2 identical over 9 bases. Germline assignment: CDR1 MNHEY and CDR2 SMNVEV (reference sequence). This CDR3 comprises 16 residues. J lost 3 bases, V lost 8 bases, and 14 bases had no gene match. CDR3: CASGRIAGEGVYEQYF. The CDR3 region has the DNA TGTGCCAGCGGGAGGATAGCGGGAGAAGGTGTCTACGAGCAGTACTTC.

This sequence joins TRBV9 and TRBJ2-2; the D gene is possibly TRBD1 (5 bases). The germline gives CDR1 SGDLS, CDR2 YYNGEE. V was clipped by 4 bases and J by 5 bases, with 9 bases between them. The CDR3 runs to 13 residues. The CDR3 sequence is CASSPPGTGELFF. DNA of the CDR3: TGTGCCAGCAGCCCCCCAGGGACCGGGGAGCTGTTTTTT.

The chain has TRBV10-2 and TRBJ2-2; 8 positions match TRBD2. This CDR3 comprises 14 residues. The V gene's germline CDR1 is WSHSY and CDR2 SAAADI. V shed 10 bases, J shed 1 base, and the junction held 5 bases outside the gene matches. The CDR3 here is CATPGLENTGELFF. CDR3 nucleotide sequence: TGCGCCACCCCGGGACTAGAGAACACCGGGGAGCTGTTTTTT.

The rearrangement uses TRBV29-1 and TRBJ2-7, with TRBD2 matching over 8 bases. Germline-derived CDR1 and CDR2 are SQVTM and ANQGSEA. This CDR3 region has 14 residues. V gave up 4 bases and J gave up 5 bases; unmatched junction bases: 10. The DNA of the CDR3 is TGCAGCGTTGCTTTCTCCAGCGGGAGAGACGAGCAGTACTTC. It encodes CSVAFSSGRDEQYF.

V usage is TRBV6-1 and J usage is TRBJ2-3; 9 bases match TRBD2. Unmatched junction bases numbered 10, after V lost 3 bases and J lost 6 bases. The CDR3 is 16 amino acids. CDR1 and CDR2 from the germline V gene are MNHNS and SASEGT. The CDR3 is CASSDSGRSGVDTQYF. The CDR3 nucleotides read TGTGCCAGCAGTGACAGCGGGAGGTCCGGGGTCGATACGCAGTATTTT.

CDR3 region: CASSGIPTGRGQPQHF. Here the CDR3 DNA reads TGTGCCAGCAGTGGAATTCCGACAGGGCGAGGTCAGCCCCAGCATTTT. The V and J genes are TRBV2 and TRBJ1-5, with 7 nucleotides matching TRBD1. CDR3 length equals 16 residues. V gave up 4 bases and J gave up 6 bases; unmatched junction bases: 12. Germline lookup yields CDR1 SNHLY and CDR2 FYNNEI. The variable domain in full, with the rest retrieved from reference TRBV2 and TRBJ1-5, is EPEVTQTPSHQVTQMGQEVILRCVPISNHLYFYWYRQILGQKVEFLVSFYNNEISEKSEIFDDQFSVERPDGSNFTLKIRSTKLEDSAMYFCASSGIPTGRGQPQHFGDGTRLSIL.